This T cell receptor beta chain comes out of a study of CD8 T cells in ankylosing spondylitis. Study-wide results and caveats: Ankylosing spondylitis blood seemed to carry a telltale TCR beta motif made of seven or eight highly homologous variants. Within peripheral blood, clones linked to disease were CD8+ and relatively rare. Previously reported in reactive arthritis synovial fluid and blood were some of the motif variants.

The table lists this clonotype with many counts. Its target is not known. The TCR beta libraries were generated through quantitative 5'-RACE incorporating molecular barcodes. TCRdb re-derived calls from the 5' RACE reads in MiXCR, one entry per CDR3 protein. The sample shows 300,000 to 400,000 distinct CDR3 sequences, approximately 10% of them seen only once. Sequencing was carried out using blood, either unsorted or a sorted T cell fraction (not recorded which). The source of this sequence is a female donor with ankylosing spondylitis or in good health (not recorded which).

The CDR3 spells CASSLSGDSNQPQHF. The DNA of the CDR3 is TGCGCCAGCAGCTTGTCAGGGGATAGCAATCAGCCCCAGCATTTT. The chain carries TRBV5-1 and TRBJ1-5, with D possibly matching TRBD1 (6 bases). CDR3 length: 15 amino acids. With 1 base removed from V and 0 bases from J, the gap between germline ends came to 8 bases. CDR1 and CDR2 from the germline V gene are SGHRS and YFSETQ.